Following are 19 T cell receptor beta chains from one sample sequenced in a study of T cell clonality in common variable immunodeficiency. The repertoire was sequenced with immunoSEQ multiplex PCR; TCRdb's copy has only in-frame clones and lacks some. The sample contains roughly 57,000 clones, none of them singletons. The sequencing input was peripheral blood mononuclear cells. The source is a person aged 18 to 75 in good health.

A remark on this clone: A read error may explain this, as a much larger clone is one base away. The read halts 3 residues ahead of the CDR3 end, with the missing end drawn from the germline J gene. The chain carries TRBV19 and TRBJ1-2; no firm D call. The CDR3 contains 16 residues. Germline-derived CDR1 and CDR2 are LNHDA and SQIVND (reference sequence). Partial CDR3 DNA: TGTGCCACTAGTATAGGACCGGCGGCGGCTAACTATGGC. Its translation: CATSIGPAAANYG. The full CDR3 protein is CATSIGPAAANYGYTF.

This clone occurred many times. CDR3 amino acids: CSASTSGGTQETQYF. Incomplete CDR3 DNA: TGCAGTGCTTCCACTAGCGGGGGCACACAAGAGACC. The chain carries TRBV20-1 and TRBJ2-5; TRBD2 aligns across 11 bases. The DNA ends 3 residues before the CDR3 does, and the rest of the CDR3 is filled in from the germline J gene. CDR3 length: 15 amino acids. The V gene's germline CDR1 is DFQATT and CDR2 SNEGSKA (reference sequence). After removal of 5 bases from V and 2 bases from J, the junction contained 7 bases not matched to a gene.

This clone was recorded at least ten times. The CDR3 end falls 3 residues outside the read, so it is completed with the germline J gene. This chain links TRBV19 with TRBJ2-2; 8 positions match TRBD2. Germline assignment: CDR1 LNHDA and CDR2 SQIVND (reference sequence). Trimming removed 5 bases from V and 7 bases from J; junction bases left unmatched: 9. CDR3 size: 15 residues. CDR3 sequence: CASSLPGLVNGELFF. The part of the CDR3 DNA that was read is TGTGCCAGTAGTCTACCGGGACTAGTAAACGGGGAG.

This clone was seen many times. Sequencing ends 3 residues short of the CDR3 end; the germline J gene provides the rest. V gene TRBV5-1 combines with J gene TRBJ1-1; D is perhaps TRBD1 (5 bases). The CDR3 totals 16 residues. The V gene lost 1 base and the J gene lost 0 bases, with 13 bases spanning the gap. Germline V lookup: CDR1 SGHRS, CDR2 YFSETQ. CDR3 DNA (partial): TGCGCCAGCAGCTTGAGGCAGGGATACATGAACACTGAA. It specifies CASSLRQGYMNTE. The CDR3 in its entirety is CASSLRQGYMNTEAFF. The full variable domain, its missing parts supplied by reference TRBV5-1 and TRBJ1-1, is KAGVTQTPRYLIKTRGQQVTLSCSPISGHRSVSWYQQTPGQGLQFLFEYFSETQRNKGNFPGRFSGRQFSNSRSEMNVSTLELGDSALYLCASSLRQGYMNTEAFFGQGTRLTVV.

This clone was observed at least ten times. The sequenced fragment ends 3 residues before the CDR3 boundary, so the rest is inferred from the germline J gene. The J gene is TRBJ2-7, the V gene TRBV20-1; 10 bases agree with TRBD2. This CDR3 comprises 14 residues. CDR1 and CDR2 (germline): DFQATT, SNEGSKA (reference sequence). The J segment lost 6 bases and the V segment lost 4 bases, leaving 9 bases of the junction unmatched. The sequenced part of the CDR3 DNA is TGCAGTGCTATGCCGGGGACTAGCGAGATCGAG. Protein: CSAMPGTSEIE. The full CDR3 sequence reads CSAMPGTSEIEQYF.

This clone was seen many times. The missing CDR3 end, 3 residues past where the read stops, is filled in from the germline J gene. The gene calls are TRBV2 and TRBJ2-1; 7 bases are a match to TRBD1. V lost 6 bases, J lost 6 bases, and 2 bases stayed unmatched. This CDR3 is built from 12 residues. Germline V lookup: CDR1 SNHLY, CDR2 FYNNEI. The DNA read from the CDR3 is TGTGCCAGCAGAGGGACAGCCAATGAG. As protein: CASRGTANE. The whole CDR3 is CASRGTANEQFF.

This clone was observed many times. The CDR3 end falls 3 residues outside the read, so it is completed with the germline J gene. The V and J genes are TRBV6-2 or TRBV6-3 and TRBJ1-5; TRBD1 matches at 10 bases. CDR1 and CDR2 from the germline V gene are MNHEY and SVGEGT. CDR3 length: 17 residues. Trimming cost V 0 bases and J 5 bases; bases outside gene matches: 7. The covered CDR3 bases are TGTGCCAGCAGTTACTCGATGGGACAGGGGTTTTATCAGCCC. This gives the protein CASSYSMGQGFYQP. The CDR3, in full, reads CASSYSMGQGFYQPQHF.

This clone has at least ten counts. The read comes to an end 3 residues before the CDR3 does, leaving the germline J gene to fill in the end. The chain has TRBV5-1 and TRBJ2-1; D possibly corresponds to TRBD1 (5 bases). The germline V and J ends were trimmed by 0 bases and 6 bases, with 10 bases remaining between them. Germline lookup yields CDR1 SGHRS and CDR2 YFSETQ. The CDR3 is 14 amino acids. CDR3 bases read: TGCGCCAGCAGCTTGGATACAGGAACCAATGAG. This gives the protein CASSLDTGTNE. The whole CDR3 sequence reads CASSLDTGTNEQFF.

This clone showed up many times. The sequence runs out 3 residues before the end of the CDR3; the remainder is reconstructed from the germline J gene. The chain couples TRBV20-1 to TRBJ2-3; D is possibly TRBD1 (6 bases). Germline V gene data show CDR1 as DFQATT and CDR2 as SNEGSKA (reference sequence). The CDR3 covers 16 residues. CDR3 DNA, as far as it was read: TGCAGTGCCCCCCGAAGTGGGATGGGGGCGGAAGAGACG. Protein product: CSAPRSGMGAEET. From start to end, the CDR3 is CSAPRSGMGAEETQYF.

This clone occurred a few times. The read ends 3 residues early relative to the CDR3; the germline J gene fills the gap. The chain couples TRBV19 to TRBJ1-2; 11 bases match TRBD1. Germline values: CDR1 LNHDA, CDR2 SQIVND (reference sequence). This CDR3 comprises 12 residues. Incomplete CDR3 DNA: TGTGCCAGCGGACAGGGGGCGGGGGAC. Translating it yields CASGQGAGD. The CDR3 as a whole reads CASGQGAGDYTF.

Remarks on this clone: The CDR3 end falls 3 residues outside the read, so it is completed with the germline J gene. The chain has TRBV19 and TRBJ1-4; D is possibly TRBD1 (5 bases). This CDR3 has 15 residues. Germline V gene lookup returns CDR1 LNHDA and CDR2 SQIVND (reference sequence). CDR3 DNA (partial): TGTGCCAGTATGGTGGGGAACTCTGGGGCCAACGTA. This sequence encodes CASMVGNSGANV. The full CDR3 protein is CASMVGNSGANVLFF. The full variable domain, its missing parts supplied by reference TRBV19 and TRBJ1-4, is DGGITQSPKYLFRKEGQNVTLSCEQNLNHDAMYWYRQDPGQGLRLIYYSQIVNDFQKGDIAEGYSVSREKKESFPLTVTSAQKNPTAFYLCASMVGNSGANVLFFGSGTQLSVL.

This clone has a count of ten or more. The CDR3 end is not reached by the read, which stops 3 residues before it; the germline J gene fills it in. The chain combines TRBV18 with TRBJ1-1; TRBD1 aligns across 9 bases. V lost 3 bases, J lost 1 base, and 0 bases stayed unmatched. This CDR3 spans 14 amino acids. From germline, CDR1 is KGHSH and CDR2 LQKENI. CDR3 bases read: TGTGCCAGCTCACCGGACAGGGGGAACACTGAA. Translated: CASSPDRGNTE. The full CDR3 reads CASSPDRGNTEAFF.

This clone was recorded at least ten times. The read gets to within 3 residues of the CDR3 end, and the germline J gene fills in the rest. The rearrangement uses TRBV18 and TRBJ2-5; the match to TRBD1 covers 8 bases. V was pared by 0 bases and J by 2 bases, with 2 bases of the junction left unmatched. The CDR3 covers 15 residues. The germline V gene has CDR1 KGHSH and CDR2 LQKENI. The CDR3 bases that were read are TGTGCCAGCTCACCACCTTGGACAGGGCAAGAGACC. As protein: CASSPPWTGQET. The complete CDR3 reads CASSPPWTGQETQYF. Together with reference TRBV18 and TRBJ2-5, the CDR3 gives the full variable domain: NAGVMQNPRHLVRRRGQEARLRCSPMKGHSHVYWYRQLPEEGLKFMVYLQKENIIDESGMPKERFSAEFPKEGPSILRIQQVVRGDSAAYFCASSPPWTGQETQYFGPGTRLLVL.

This clone showed up many times. The read ends 3 residues before the CDR3 terminus; that terminus is restored from the germline J gene. The gene calls are TRBV30 and TRBJ1-2; maybe TRBD1 (6 bases). The CDR3 runs to 12 residues. Per germline, CDR1 GTSNPN and CDR2 SVGIG (reference sequence). The CDR3 protein is CALNRETRGYTF. The CDR3 DNA, read in part, is TGTGCCTTAAACAGGGAAACGCGCGGC.

This clone was recorded many times. Read sequence stops 3 residues before the CDR3 end, and the germline J gene provides the missing end. The genes are TRBV11-2 and TRBJ2-2; a weak D match, TRBD1 (6 bases). The V gene's germline CDR1 is SGHAT and CDR2 FQNNGV. Trimming took 5 bases from V and 2 from J, leaving 9 bases between them. The CDR3 sequence is 14 residues long. The CDR3 bases that were read are TGTGCCAGCAGCCCGACAGGCAACACCGGGGAG. As protein: CASSPTGNTGE. The full CDR3 is CASSPTGNTGELFF.

This clone was observed many times. The read halts 3 residues ahead of the CDR3 end, with the missing end drawn from the germline J gene. The chain employs TRBV19 and TRBJ1-2, with 12 bases aligning to TRBD1. Germline values: CDR1 LNHDA, CDR2 SQIVND (reference sequence). J gave up 3 bases and V 4 bases, and 6 bases lay outside the gene matches. The CDR3 is made up of 16 amino acids. The sequenced part of the CDR3 DNA is TGTGCCAGTAGTAATACCGGGACAGGGGGCCACTATGGC. Its protein product is CASSNTGTGGHYG. The CDR3, in full, reads CASSNTGTGGHYGYTF.

This clone was picked up many times. The read gets to within 3 residues of the CDR3 end, and the germline J gene fills in the rest. The chain joins TRBV2 to TRBJ1-2; D is ambiguous. This CDR3 has 14 residues. Germline-derived CDR1 and CDR2 are SNHLY and FYNNEI. This chain's CDR3 is CASSVRESLVGYTF. The DNA read from the CDR3 is TGTGCCAGCAGTGTGCGGGAATCCTTAGTGGGC.

This clone was detected many times. The read gets to within 3 residues of the CDR3 end, and the germline J gene fills in the rest. This rearrangement joins TRBV2 to TRBJ2-1; the D gene is possibly TRBD2 (6 bases). V gave up 9 bases and J gave up 3 bases, with 18 bases separating them. Per germline, CDR1 SNHLY and CDR2 FYNNEI. This CDR3 region has 15 residues. Incomplete CDR3 DNA: TGTGCCAGACCAAGCGGGCCAAAAGTCTACAATGAG. Residues: CARPSGPKVYNE. From start to end, the CDR3 is CARPSGPKVYNEQFF.

This clone came up many times. Incomplete CDR3 DNA: TGTGCCAGCAGCTTGTACAGTCTTAGCACAGATACG. It encodes CASSLYSLSTDT. The full CDR3 reads CASSLYSLSTDTQYF. The chain couples TRBV5-4 to TRBJ2-3, with D unresolved. The read is 3 residues too short to cover the CDR3 end, so that end is filled in from the germline J gene. CDR1 SGHNT and CDR2 YYREEE come from the germline V gene (reference sequence). Between the trimmed V and J ends, which lost 1 base and 0 bases, there was a span of 9 bases. The CDR3 is 15 residues long.